One sample yielded the 32 T cell receptor beta chains listed below, sequenced in a study of blood T cell repertoires in COVID-19. TCRdb's copy holds only in-frame clones and misses some; the assay was immunoSEQ multiplex PCR. Of about 270,000 clones listed, roughly 85% are singletons. Sequencing was performed on PBMCs or T cells enriched from blood (not recorded which). These TCRs come from a woman aged 50 to 60 with acute COVID-19.

This chain connects TRBV7-9 to TRBJ1-4; D is unclear. With 2 bases removed from V and 7 bases from J, the gap between germline ends came to 14 bases. The CDR3 loop spans 15 amino acids. Germline CDR1 is SEHNR and CDR2 is FQNEAQ (reference sequence). CDR3 nucleotides: TGTGCCAGCAGCTTATCGTTGTCGGGTGCTGAAAAACTGTTTTTT. It is translated as CASSLSLSGAEKLFF.

The rearrangement uses TRBV9 and TRBJ2-7; TRBD1 aligns across 7 bases. This CDR3 contains 15 residues. V lost 4 bases, J lost 0 bases, and 7 bases stayed unmatched. The germline CDR1 and CDR2 sequences are SGDLS and YYNGEE. The CDR3 loop reads CASSPRTGFSYEQYF. CDR3 bases: TGTGCCAGCAGCCCGCGGACAGGTTTCTCCTACGAGCAGTACTTC.

V and J are TRBV7-2 and TRBJ1-5; D is undetermined. The CDR3 length is 15 residues. The V gene's germline CDR1 is SGHTA and CDR2 FQGNSA. V was clipped by 2 bases and J by 0 bases, with 8 bases between them. In DNA form, the CDR3 reads TGTGCCAGCAGCTTATGGCGGAATAGCAATCAGCCCCAGCATTTT. This codes for CASSLWRNSNQPQHF.

The rearrangement joins TRBV19 to TRBJ1-2, with 9 nucleotides matching TRBD1. V lost 5 bases to trimming and J lost 0 bases; unmatched junction nucleotides: 4. The CDR3 is 15 amino acids. The germline gives CDR1 LNHDA, CDR2 SQIVND (reference sequence). CDR3 DNA: TGTGCCAGTAGTTCCGGGACAGGGTCTAACTATGGCTACACCTTC. It yields the protein CASSSGTGSNYGYTF. Full variable domain (missing parts from reference TRBV19 and TRBJ1-2): DGGITQSPKYLFRKEGQNVTLSCEQNLNHDAMYWYRQDPGQGLRLIYYSQIVNDFQKGDIAEGYSVSREKKESFPLTVTSAQKNPTAFYLCASSSGTGSNYGYTFGSGTRLTVV.

The chain uses TRBV6-1 and TRBJ2-3, with D unclear. Trimming stripped 2 bases from V and 2 bases from J, with 8 bases between. CDR3 size: 14 residues. Germline-derived CDR1 and CDR2 are MNHNS and SASEGT. The CDR3 DNA reads TGTGCCAGCAGTGAAATCCTAGACACAGATACGCAGTATTTT. It yields the protein CASSEILDTDTQYF.

Note on this clone: At one end, the junction sequence differs from germline, possibly due to a read error. This chain uses TRBV7-7 with TRBJ2-3, with 10 bases lining up with TRBD2. The CDR3 is made up of 17 amino acids. Germline loops: CDR1 SSHAT, CDR2 FNYEAQ (reference sequence). CDR3 nucleotide sequence: TGTGCTAGCAGCCGGGACCCTAGCGGGGGAGTACTCGTTACGCAGTATTTT. This gives the protein CASSRDPSGGVLVTQYF.

The rearrangement links TRBV4-3 to TRBJ2-7; tentative D call: TRBD1 (5 bases). There are 15 residues in the CDR3. V lost 0 bases, J lost 5 bases, and 14 bases lay in between. Germline V gives CDR1 LGHNA, CDR2 YSLEER. CDR3 sequence reads: CASSQEGQGINEQYF. The CDR3 nucleotides read TGCGCCAGCAGCCAAGAAGGTCAGGGAATCAACGAGCAGTACTTC.

The genes are TRBV4-1 and TRBJ2-1; 9 bases match TRBD1. This CDR3 comprises 15 residues. The germline V gene has CDR1 MGHRA and CDR2 YSYEKL. With 0 bases clipped from V and 10 bases from J, the junction kept 7 bases outside the gene matches. CDR3 sequence: CASSQEVGTGSEQFF. CDR3 in DNA: TGCGCCAGCAGCCAAGAAGTGGGGACAGGGAGCGAGCAGTTCTTC.

The V call is TRBV30, the J call TRBJ2-1, with D possibly being TRBD2 (6 bases). From germline, CDR1 is GTSNPN and CDR2 SVGIG (reference sequence). Trimming took off 0 bases at V and 8 bases at J, with 8 bases between the two ends. The CDR3 consists of 12 residues. In nucleotides, the CDR3 is TGTGCCTGGAGTGTAACGGGGGATGAGCAGTTCTTC. It is translated as CAWSVTGDEQFF.

J is TRBJ1-1 and V is TRBV5-6; a possible D gene is TRBD1 (5 bases). Trimming removed 4 bases at V and 2 bases at J, with 9 bases between. The germline V gene encodes CDR1 SGHDT and CDR2 YYEEEE. The CDR3 covers 13 residues. CDR3 DNA sequence: TGTGCCAGCAGCATGACAGCAAACACTGAAGCTTTCTTT. As protein: CASSMTANTEAFF.

V gene TRBV19 combines with J gene TRBJ1-1, with unresolved D. Trimming left V 2 bases short and J 1 base short, with 8 bases between. The CDR3 covers 14 residues. Per germline, CDR1 LNHDA and CDR2 SQIVND (reference sequence). The CDR3 nucleotides read TGTGCCAGTAGTATATTGAGGGAGAACACTGAAGCTTTCTTT. Its protein is CASSILRENTEAFF.

J is TRBJ2-1 and V is TRBV14; the D is unclear. This CDR3 has 13 residues. V gave up 1 base and J gave up 8 bases, with 9 bases separating them. Germline V CDR1 and CDR2: SGHDN, FVKESK. CDR3 bases: TGTGCCAGCAGCCAAGTCGTCCGAGATGAGCAGTTCTTC. Translation gives CASSQVVRDEQFF.

The DNA of the CDR3 is TGTGCCTGGAGTCCCCGGACTCACGACAATGAGCAGTTCTTC. This gives the protein CAWSPRTHDNEQFF. V and J are TRBV30 and TRBJ2-1; TRBD2 is a possible D gene (5 bases). This CDR3 is 14 amino acids long. The germline CDR1 and CDR2 sequences are GTSNPN and SVGIG (reference sequence). V was pared by 2 bases and J by 5 bases, with 13 bases between.

The chain combines TRBV18 with TRBJ1-1; the D gene is possibly TRBD1 (5 bases). With 5 bases removed from V and 3 bases from J, the gap between germline ends came to 10 bases. The CDR3 consists of 13 residues. The germline CDR1 and CDR2 sequences are KGHSH and LQKENI. In nucleotides, the CDR3 is TGTGCCAGCTCAGGGACTCGGGACACTGAAGCTTTCTTT. This codes for CASSGTRDTEAFF.

The genes are TRBV6-2 or TRBV6-3 and TRBJ1-1; tentatively, D is TRBD1 (5 bases). The V gene's germline CDR1 is MNHEY and CDR2 SVGEGT. The CDR3 sequence is 15 residues long. V shed 2 bases and J shed 0 bases, with 10 bases lying between them. The CDR3 sequence is CASSYRGPMNTEAFF. The CDR3 nucleotides read TGTGCCAGCAGTTACAGGGGCCCCATGAACACTGAAGCTTTCTTT.

This clone was picked up a small number of times. The gene calls are TRBV12-5 and TRBJ1-1; perhaps TRBD1 as D (6 bases). Germline CDR1 is LGHNT and CDR2 is FRNRAP. CDR3 size: 14 residues. V was shortened by 5 bases and J by 2 bases, with 12 bases between the two germline ends. The CDR3 DNA sequence: TGTGCTAGTGGTCCTGGGACATTTAACACTGAAGCTTTCTTT. Amino acid sequence: CASGPGTFNTEAFF.

This chain connects TRBV9 to TRBJ2-3; TRBD1 might be the D (6 bases). This CDR3 comprises 16 residues. Trimming shortened V by 3 bases and J by 0 bases, and 14 bases separated the two germline ends. Looked up from germline, CDR1 is SGDLS and CDR2 is YYNGEE. CDR3 DNA sequence: TGTGCCAGCAGCGCGGGTGGGGGCTCTAGCACAGATACGCAGTATTTT. Translation: CASSAGGGSSTDTQYF.

The chain is built from TRBV3-1 (or the pseudogene TRBV3-2) and TRBJ2-2, with D possibly being TRBD2 (5 bases). The CDR3 loop spans 15 amino acids. Germline CDR1 is LGHDT and CDR2 is YNNKEL (reference sequence). The V and J ends lost 1 base and 2 bases respectively, with 8 bases between them. The CDR3 loop is CASSQGSGNTGELFF. The CDR3 DNA reads TGTGCCAGCAGCCAAGGGTCGGGAAACACCGGGGAGCTGTTTTTT.

The J gene is TRBJ1-5, the V gene TRBV19; 12 bases are shared with TRBD1. The CDR3 runs 17 residues. Unmatched junction bases numbered 7, after V lost 6 bases and J lost 1 base. The V gene's germline CDR1 is LNHDA and CDR2 SQIVND (reference sequence). The CDR3 DNA reads as TGTGCCAGTAGATGGGACAGGGGGCCCTCCAGCAATCAGCCCCAGCATTTT. Amino acid sequence: CASRWDRGPSSNQPQHF.

V usage is TRBV7-9 and J usage is TRBJ1-2; 10 bases are shared with TRBD1. The trim removed 0 bases at V and 6 bases at J, leaving 4 bases unmatched. This CDR3 region has 15 residues. Germline lookup yields CDR1 SEHNR and CDR2 FQNEAQ (reference sequence). CDR3 in DNA: TGTGCCAGCAGCTTAGCTTCCGGGACAGGGGATGGCTACACCTTC. This codes for CASSLASGTGDGYTF.

The rearrangement uses TRBV5-4 and TRBJ1-1, with 11 bases fitting TRBD1. The CDR3 contains 15 residues. Germline lookup yields CDR1 SGHNT and CDR2 YYREEE (reference sequence). Unmatched junction bases numbered 3, after V lost 0 bases and J lost 5 bases. Here the CDR3 reads CASSLAGTGGTEAFF. The CDR3 DNA reads TGTGCCAGCAGCTTGGCCGGGACAGGGGGAACTGAAGCTTTCTTT.

The chain recombines TRBV3-1 (or the pseudogene TRBV3-2) with TRBJ1-2, with D perhaps TRBD1 (5 bases). V was clipped by 1 base and J by 5 bases, with 14 bases between them. This CDR3 comprises 15 residues. Germline CDR1 reads LGHDT; CDR2 reads YNNKEL (reference sequence). The CDR3 is CASSQGGVRGYGYTF. CDR3 nucleotide sequence: TGTGCCAGCAGCCAAGGGGGCGTCCGGGGGTATGGCTACACCTTC.

This clone was observed a handful of times. The J gene is TRBJ1-1, the V gene TRBV7-9; the match to TRBD1 covers 8 bases. Germline V CDR1 and CDR2: SEHNR, FQNEAQ (reference sequence). The ends lost 3 bases at V and 4 bases at J; junction bases unmatched: 4. The CDR3 loop spans 14 amino acids. The CDR3 DNA sequence: TGTGCCAGCAGCTTGAGGACAGGGAGCACTGAAGCTTTCTTT. As protein: CASSLRTGSTEAFF.

The V call is TRBV29-1, the J call TRBJ2-7; D gene uncertain. This CDR3 region has 14 residues. Germline V gives CDR1 SQVTM, CDR2 ANQGSEA. With 6 bases removed from V and 2 bases from J, the gap between germline ends came to 17 bases. CDR3 loop: CSVLPQASPYEQYF. CDR3 DNA sequence: TGCAGCGTCCTACCCCAGGCCTCCCCCTACGAGCAGTACTTC.

The V and J genes are TRBV6-1 and TRBJ1-6, with TRBD1 as a possible D gene (5 bases). CDR1 and CDR2 (germline): MNHNS, SASEGT. The CDR3 has 16 amino acids. V lost 0 bases, J lost 6 bases, and 12 bases lay in between. The DNA of the CDR3 is TGTGCCAGCAGTGAAGCAGGGCAGGGAGGTAATTCACCCCTCCACTTT. It yields the protein CASSEAGQGGNSPLHF.

The CDR3 protein is CASSMGQGLYEQYF. Here the CDR3 DNA reads TGTGCCAGCAGTATGGGACAGGGACTCTACGAGCAGTACTTC. This chain links TRBV27 with TRBJ2-7; 9 nucleotides line up with TRBD1. V trimming: 5 bases; J trimming: 3 bases; junction bases outside the gene matches: 5. The length of the CDR3 is 14 residues. CDR1 is MNHEY and CDR2 is SMNVEV in the germline V gene (reference sequence).

J is TRBJ1-6 and V is TRBV4-3; D possibly corresponds to TRBD1 (5 bases). The CDR3 is made up of 14 amino acids. Germline V CDR1 and CDR2: LGHNA, YSLEER. The ends were cut back, 4 bases at V and 8 bases at J, with 12 bases in the middle. In DNA form, the CDR3 reads TGCGCCAGCAGCCGCGGGACGGAATATTCACCCCTCCACTTT. Translation: CASSRGTEYSPLHF.

The V gene is TRBV3-1 (or the pseudogene TRBV3-2), the J gene TRBJ1-5; D is undetermined. V lost 0 bases, J lost 2 bases, and 11 bases lay in between. This CDR3 region has 16 residues. Germline V gives CDR1 LGHDT, CDR2 YNNKEL (reference sequence). CDR3 sequence: CASSQDRAGGNQPQHF. The CDR3 bases are TGTGCCAGCAGCCAAGATAGGGCCGGGGGCAATCAGCCCCAGCATTTT.

This clone was seen only a few times. V gene TRBV4-3 combines with J gene TRBJ1-5; no definite D call. Deletions cut 1 base from V and 7 bases from J, with 11 bases between. This CDR3 comprises 14 residues. Germline-derived CDR1 and CDR2 are LGHNA and YSLEER. In DNA form, the CDR3 reads TGCGCCAGCAGCCAAGTTAACTCCTTCCAGCCCCAGCATTTT. Translating it yields CASSQVNSFQPQHF.

This chain connects TRBV6-2 or TRBV6-3 to TRBJ1-6; 8 nucleotides agree with TRBD1. With 7 bases clipped from V and 7 bases from J, the junction kept 12 bases outside the gene matches. The CDR3 totals 16 residues. From germline, CDR1 is MNHEY and CDR2 SVGEGT. The CDR3 DNA is TGTGCCAGCACCCCCGGGACAGGCGAAAACAATTCACCCCTCCACTTT. Residues: CASTPGTGENNSPLHF.

V usage is TRBV6-5 and J usage is TRBJ1-1; D not resolved. The V gene's germline CDR1 is MNHEY and CDR2 SVGAGI. V dropped 1 base and J dropped 1 base, with 13 bases sitting between them. The CDR3 runs to 16 residues. The CDR3 loop reads CASSYFPNSQNTEAFF. CDR3 coding DNA: TGTGCCAGCAGTTACTTCCCGAACAGCCAGAACACTGAAGCTTTCTTT.

The rearrangement uses TRBV9 and TRBJ2-3, with 8 bases identical to TRBD2. Trimming took 3 bases from V and 1 from J; bases not matched to a gene: 10. The CDR3 runs to 17 residues. Germline V gene data show CDR1 as SGDLS and CDR2 as YYNGEE. The CDR3 region has the DNA TGTGCCAGCAGCGGCCCGTCTGGACTAGCCCGCACAGATACGCAGTATTTT. It translates to CASSGPSGLARTDTQYF.